These 32 T cell receptor beta chains originate from one sample sequenced in a study of a mutant IDH1 vaccine in newly diagnosed glioma. The sample's time point: baseline, week 1 (first vaccination visit). Documented treatment: pre-vaccination baseline after standard-of-care therapy. The table came from immunoSEQ multiplex PCR; TCRdb's copy has only in-frame clones and leaves some out. Seen here are tens of thousands of clones, 88% observed once, and the top ten hold around 5%. Here the sequenced sample was PBMCs, taken from a glioma patient treated with radiotherapy, temozolomide or both. These receptors all come from a middle-aged woman with glioma.

The chain's CDR3 is CASSGDRDLSPLHF. The DNA of the CDR3 is TGTGCCAGTAGCGGAGACAGGGACCTTTCACCCCTCCACTTT. This rearrangement joins TRBV19 to TRBJ1-6, with 7 bases lining up with TRBD1. The ends lost 6 bases at V and 9 bases at J; junction bases unmatched: 8. Looked up from germline, CDR1 is LNHDA and CDR2 is SQIVND (reference sequence). CDR3 length: 14 amino acids.

The rearrangement joins TRBV11-1 to TRBJ2-7, with TRBD1 matching 10 bases. The CDR3 runs 15 residues. Trimming cost V 4 bases and J 2 bases; bases outside gene matches: 5. The germline V gene has CDR1 SGHAT and CDR2 FQDESV (reference sequence). Here the CDR3 DNA reads TGTGCCAGCAGCTCCCGGGACAGGGGCCCCTACGAGCAGTACTTC. The encoded protein is CASSSRDRGPYEQYF.

DNA for the CDR3: TGTGCCAGCAGTCCCCGGGCTAGCGGGGGGGAGACCCAGTACTTC. The encoded protein is CASSPRASGGETQYF. The rearrangement links TRBV4-2 to TRBJ2-5, with 11 nucleotides matching TRBD2. Germline CDR1 LGHNA, CDR2 YNFKEQ. Trimming took 6 bases from V and 5 from J; bases not matched to a gene: 8. The CDR3 spans 15 residues.

The chain has TRBV5-4 and TRBJ1-1, with no clear D. Germline lookup yields CDR1 SGHNT and CDR2 YYREEE (reference sequence). The CDR3 covers 13 residues. The ends were cut back, 3 bases at V and 4 bases at J, with 10 bases in the middle. CDR3 residues: CASSSPGVTEAFF. The CDR3 bases are TGTGCCAGCAGCTCTCCAGGCGTCACTGAAGCTTTCTTT.

The chain recombines TRBV6-5 with TRBJ1-1, with TRBD1 matching 7 bases. Germline trimming cut 6 bases from V and 0 bases from J; bases unmatched to any gene: 7. The CDR3 covers 15 residues. Per germline, CDR1 MNHEY and CDR2 SVGAGI. The CDR3 sequence is CASSRQGPMNTEAFF. The CDR3 coding sequence is TGTGCCAGCAGCCGACAGGGTCCAATGAACACTGAAGCTTTCTTT.

This chain joins TRBV15 and TRBJ2-3; D is undetermined. Germline CDR1 is LNHNV and CDR2 is YYDKDF (reference sequence). V shed 2 bases and J shed 1 base, with 10 bases lying between them. This CDR3 spans 15 amino acids. CDR3 sequence reads: CATSRLVSGTDTQYF. The CDR3 region has the DNA TGTGCCACCAGCAGACTAGTCTCAGGCACAGATACGCAGTATTTT.

This sequence joins TRBV4-3 and TRBJ2-3, with TRBD2 identical over 14 bases. J was trimmed by 4 bases and V by 4 bases; bases with no gene match: 7. The CDR3 is made up of 17 amino acids. Germline V gene sequence: CDR1 LGHNA, CDR2 YSLEER. CDR3 amino acids: CASSPRTSGGRADTQYF. The CDR3, as DNA: TGCGCCAGCAGCCCACGGACTAGCGGGGGGCGGGCAGATACGCAGTATTTT.

This rearrangement joins TRBV4-1 to TRBJ1-6; the D gene is possibly TRBD1 (6 bases). V was shortened by 0 bases and J by 1 base, with 16 bases between the two germline ends. There are 19 residues in the CDR3. Germline values: CDR1 MGHRA, CDR2 YSYEKL. CDR3 sequence reads: CASSQDPRGPTSYNSPLHF. CDR3 sequence (DNA): TGCGCCAGCAGCCAAGATCCCAGGGGTCCTACTTCCTATAATTCACCCCTCCACTTT.

The chain recombines TRBV4-3 with TRBJ2-7, with 10 bases fitting TRBD1. Germline-derived CDR1 and CDR2 are LGHNA and YSLEER. CDR3 length equals 18 residues. With V trimmed by 3 bases and J by 2 bases, 13 bases remained unmatched. This CDR3 reads CASSQGRWDRGSPYEQYF. CDR3 DNA: TGCGCCAGCAGCCAGGGCCGGTGGGACAGGGGCTCGCCCTACGAGCAGTACTTC.

The chain uses TRBV7-2 and TRBJ1-2; 10 nucleotides match TRBD1. The CDR3 covers 13 residues. CDR1 is SGHTA, CDR2 FQGNSA, per germline. Losses at the gene ends were 6 bases for V and 4 bases for J; bases not matched to a gene: 2. The CDR3 reads CASRRTGGYGYTF. CDR3 in DNA: TGTGCCAGCAGAAGGACAGGGGGCTATGGCTACACCTTC.

The gene calls are TRBV11-2 and TRBJ2-7; TRBD2 might be the D (5 bases). Trimming left V 7 bases short and J 3 bases short, with 10 bases between. CDR1 and CDR2 (germline): SGHAT, FQNNGV. The length of the CDR3 is 12 residues. CDR3 sequence: CASNFGVYEQYF. The CDR3 DNA is TGTGCCAGCAACTTCGGGGTCTACGAGCAGTACTTC.

CDR3 sequence (DNA): TGTGCCAGCAGCCCACGGGAAGCGGGGGGGTACGAGCAGTACTTC. Amino acids: CASSPREAGGYEQYF. The chain employs TRBV4-2 and TRBJ2-7; 10 positions match TRBD2. The CDR3 has 15 residues. Unmatched junction bases numbered 7, after V lost 4 bases and J lost 4 bases. Germline CDR1 is LGHNA and CDR2 is YNFKEQ.

The rearrangement links TRBV6-4 to TRBJ1-2, with D unclear. This CDR3 has 18 residues. Germline assignment: CDR1 MRHNA and CDR2 SNTAGT. The ends were cut back, 3 bases at V and 6 bases at J, with 26 bases in the middle. The DNA for the CDR3 is TGTGCCAGCAGTGAGACCTCCTGGCGGGGTTACCCCCTAAATGGCTACACCTTC. The encoded protein is CASSETSWRGYPLNGYTF.

The gene calls are TRBV28 and TRBJ1-1; 8 bases are shared with TRBD1. V shed 5 bases, J shed 7 bases, and the junction held 9 bases outside the gene matches. The length of the CDR3 is 14 residues. CDR1 MDHEN and CDR2 SYDVKM come from the germline V gene. CDR3 in DNA: TGTGCCAGCAGTACCGTCGGACAGGGTATTGAAGCTTTCTTT. Its translation: CASSTVGQGIEAFF.

V is TRBV5-3 and J is TRBJ2-7; D is tentatively TRBD1 or TRBD2 (5 bases each). TRBV5-3 is an open reading frame, and its role is uncertain. This CDR3 comprises 15 residues. Deletions cut 4 bases from V and 2 bases from J, with 16 bases between. CDR3 nucleotide sequence: TGTGCCAGAAGCCGAAGAGGGACGCTCGCCTACGAGCAGTACTTC. Translating gives CARSRRGTLAYEQYF.

The chain is built from TRBV10-3 and TRBJ1-1; possibly TRBD1 for D (5 bases). The CDR3 runs to 14 residues. The V and J ends lost 0 bases and 7 bases respectively, with 12 bases between them. In germline, CDR1 is ENHRY, CDR2 SYGVKD. This CDR3 is CAISESGEKVEAFF. In nucleotides, the CDR3 is TGTGCCATCAGTGAGTCAGGGGAGAAGGTTGAAGCTTTCTTT.

The rearrangement links TRBV4-3 to TRBJ1-2, with 9 bases fitting TRBD1. This CDR3 is built from 15 residues. V shed 3 bases and J 4 bases; nucleotides not matched to a gene: 6. The germline CDR1 and CDR2 sequences are LGHNA and YSLEER. The CDR3 DNA is TGCGCCAGCAGCCACCGCACAGGGGGCGGCTATGGCTACACCTTC. Translating gives CASSHRTGGGYGYTF.

The chain links TRBV5-6 to TRBJ1-2; maybe TRBD1 (5 bases). Germline CDR1 is SGHDT and CDR2 is YYEEEE. Between the trimmed V and J ends, which lost 0 bases and 4 bases, there was a span of 7 bases. The CDR3 sequence is 13 residues long. The CDR3 bases are TGTGCCAGCAGCTTGGACAGGTCCTATGGCTACACCTTC. Translation: CASSLDRSYGYTF. The variable domain in full, completed from reference TRBV5-6 and TRBJ1-2, reads DAGVTQSPTHLIKTRGQQVTLRCSPKSGHDTVSWYQQALGQGPQFIFQYYEEEERQRGNFPDRFSGHQFPNYSSELNVNALLLGDSALYLCASSLDRSYGYTFGSGTRLTVV.

V usage is TRBV16 and J usage is TRBJ1-3; 9 bases agree with TRBD1. The junction had 4 bases not matched to a gene; V was cut back by 3 bases and J by 4 bases. The CDR3 extends over 15 amino acids. CDR1 and CDR2 (germline): KGHSY, FQNENV. This CDR3 is CASSHDRGSGNTIYF. Written as DNA, the CDR3 is TGTGCCAGCAGCCATGACAGGGGGTCCGGAAACACCATATATTTT.

This clone was seen a few times. This chain connects TRBV5-1 to TRBJ1-2; D is ambiguous. CDR1 and CDR2 (germline): SGHRS, YFSETQ. There are 13 residues in the CDR3. V gave up 4 bases and J gave up 0 bases, with 7 bases separating them. The CDR3 reads CASSGWANYGYTF. The DNA for the CDR3 is TGCGCCAGCAGCGGATGGGCTAACTATGGCTACACCTTC.

The CDR3 DNA reads TGCGCCAGCAGCTTCGCGGTGTACCAAGAGACCCAGTACTTC. Protein: CASSFAVYQETQYF. This sequence joins TRBV5-1 and TRBJ2-5; D gene ambiguous. Trimming took 2 bases from V and 0 from J, leaving 8 bases between them. This CDR3 comprises 14 residues. Germline V gene sequence: CDR1 SGHRS, CDR2 YFSETQ.

A note on this clone: The junction shows a germline mismatch at one end, possibly a read error. The V call is TRBV7-7, the J call TRBJ2-3; D gene uncertain. The CDR3 length is 13 residues. Per germline, CDR1 SSHAT and CDR2 FNYEAQ (reference sequence). The CDR3 sequence is CASSLDQTDTQYF. As DNA, the CDR3 is TGTGCTAGCAGCTTAGACCAAACAGATACGCAGTATTTT.

The chain uses TRBV25-1 and TRBJ1-1; 7 positions agree with TRBD1. Germline CDR1 reads MGHDK; CDR2 reads SYGVNS. Trimming took 8 bases from V and 4 from J; bases not matched to a gene: 7. The CDR3 has 13 amino acids. CDR3 DNA sequence: TGTGCCAGCTCCTGGGACAGTCGCACTGAAGCTTTCTTT. Encoded protein: CASSWDSRTEAFF.

This chain uses TRBV10-3 with TRBJ1-2, with no clear D. Germline V gene sequence: CDR1 ENHRY, CDR2 SYGVKD. The CDR3 covers 13 residues. V lost 5 bases, J lost 0 bases, and 7 bases lay in between. The CDR3 DNA reads TGTGCCATCAGTACAGATACTAACTATGGCTACACCTTC. Translation: CAISTDTNYGYTF.

The chain links TRBV6-1 to TRBJ1-1; D gene uncertain. This CDR3 is built from 13 residues. Trimming took 6 bases from V and 2 from J, leaving 10 bases between them. Germline-derived CDR1 and CDR2 are MNHNS and SASEGT. The CDR3 reads CASRNYRNTEAFF. The CDR3 region has the DNA TGTGCCAGCAGGAACTACAGAAACACTGAAGCTTTCTTT.

The rearrangement joins TRBV4-2 to TRBJ2-1, with 8 bases aligning to TRBD1. Germline-derived CDR1 and CDR2 are LGHNA and YNFKEQ. CDR3 length: 15 amino acids. Trimming at V came to 5 bases and at J to 4 bases, leaving 7 bases not matched to a gene. The CDR3 protein is CASSTDRGNYNEQFF. DNA for the CDR3: TGTGCCAGCAGCACAGACAGGGGAAATTACAATGAGCAGTTCTTC.

The chain links TRBV7-9 to TRBJ2-7; D is unclear. The CDR3 extends over 12 amino acids. CDR1 and CDR2 (germline): SEHNR, FQNEAQ (reference sequence). V was shortened by 2 bases and J by 6 bases, with 8 bases between the two germline ends. This CDR3 is CASSLHSGEQYF. CDR3 nucleotide sequence: TGTGCCAGCAGCTTACACTCGGGCGAGCAGTACTTC. The full variable domain, its missing parts supplied by reference TRBV7-9 and TRBJ2-7, is DTGVSQNPRHKITKRGQNVTFRCDPISEHNRLYWYRQTLGQGPEFLTYFQNEAQLEKSRLLSDRFSAERPKGSFSTLEIQRTEQGDSAMYLCASSLHSGEQYFGPGTRLTVT.

This chain connects TRBV18 to TRBJ1-2; 7 positions agree with TRBD1. CDR3 length equals 14 residues. CDR1 is KGHSH, CDR2 LQKENI, per germline. V shed 5 bases, J shed 2 bases, and the junction held 5 bases outside the gene matches. This CDR3 is CASSGQALNYGYTF. As DNA, the CDR3 is TGTGCCAGCTCAGGACAGGCCCTCAACTATGGCTACACCTTC.

The gene calls are TRBV18 and TRBJ1-4; D may be TRBD1 (5 bases). The CDR3 runs to 15 residues. Germline V lookup: CDR1 KGHSH, CDR2 LQKENI. V lost 5 bases, J lost 2 bases, and 12 bases lay in between. CDR3 coding DNA: TGTGCCAGCTCAATGGGGGGTGCGACTAATGAAAAACTGTTTTTT. Protein product: CASSMGGATNEKLFF.

The count of this clone is one. The gene calls are TRBV10-3 and TRBJ1-5; TRBD1 might be the D (6 bases). The CDR3 has 18 amino acids. V lost 0 bases and J lost 0, with 15 bases in between. The germline V gene encodes CDR1 ENHRY and CDR2 SYGVKD. This CDR3 is CAISESLGAGYSNQPQHF. CDR3 nucleotide sequence: TGTGCCATCAGTGAGTCATTGGGGGCAGGATATAGCAATCAGCCCCAGCATTTT.

This chain joins TRBV30 and TRBJ2-4, with D hard to call. The CDR3 contains 16 residues. Germline V CDR1 and CDR2: GTSNPN, SVGIG (reference sequence). Trimming cost V 1 base and J 3 bases, with 16 bases left between them. Here the CDR3 DNA reads TGTGCCTGGAGTGAGGAGAAGAAGCTAGGCAAAAACATTCAGTACTTC. Translating gives CAWSEEKKLGKNIQYF.

The chain couples TRBV10-3 to TRBJ1-1, with a possible D match to TRBD1 (6 bases). The CDR3 is 14 amino acids. Germline lookup yields CDR1 ENHRY and CDR2 SYGVKD. Trimming left V 2 bases short and J 7 bases short, with 14 bases between. The CDR3 protein is CAISETTGPSEAFF. The CDR3 DNA reads as TGTGCCATCAGTGAGACGACAGGTCCAAGTGAAGCTTTCTTT.